The 30 T cell receptor beta chains in this list originate from one sample, sequenced in a study of T-cell reconstitution after alpha-beta-depleted transplantation in children. Construction of the TCRbeta library involved unique molecular identifiers. TCRdb reanalysed the PCR reads using MiXCR and keeps one entry per CDR3 protein. The table records some 110,000 distinct CDR3 sequences, approximately 10% of them present only once. The sample was PBMCs, taken before TCRalphabeta/CD19-depleted stem cell transplant. These receptor sequences come from a boy between 2 and 10 years old with acute lymphoblastic leukemia, due to receive a stem cell transplant.

This rearrangement joins TRBV20-1 to TRBJ1-1, with D possibly TRBD1 on 5 matching bases. This CDR3 region has 18 residues. Germline CDR1 and CDR2: DFQATT and SNEGSKA (reference sequence). The ends were cut back, 3 bases at V and 1 base at J, with 24 bases in the middle. The CDR3 loop reads CSASVGRQGRPWNTEAFF. The CDR3 nucleotides are TGCAGTGCTAGTGTTGGGCGTCAGGGTAGACCTTGGAACACTGAAGCTTTCTTT.

V is TRBV14 and J is TRBJ2-1; TRBD2 is a possible D gene (6 bases). Trimming pared 6 bases from V and 4 bases from J, leaving 13 bases between. From germline, CDR1 is SGHDN and CDR2 FVKESK. This CDR3 has 14 residues. The CDR3 loop reads CASRIGGVYNEQFF. The CDR3 DNA reads TGTGCCAGCAGGATAGGCGGGGTATACAATGAGCAGTTCTTC.

Only a few counts were recorded for this clonotype. The J gene is TRBJ2-1, the V gene TRBV5-1; 8 nucleotides agree with TRBD2. The CDR3 is 15 residues long. With V trimmed by 2 bases and J by 9 bases, 10 bases remained unmatched. CDR1 is SGHRS and CDR2 is YFSETQ in the germline V gene. The DNA for the CDR3 is TGCGCCAGCAGCTTTGCCCGGACTCGGGAGGGTGAGCAGTTCTTC. Translated: CASSFARTREGEQFF. Full variable domain (missing parts from reference TRBV5-1 and TRBJ2-1): KAGVTQTPRYLIKTRGQQVTLSCSPISGHRSVSWYQQTPGQGLQFLFEYFSETQRNKGNFPGRFSGRQFSNSRSEMNVSTLELGDSALYLCASSFARTREGEQFFGPGTRLTVL.

This clonotype was detected a few times. V and J are TRBV4-2 and TRBJ2-5; the D is unclear. Germline V gives CDR1 LGHNA, CDR2 YNFKEQ. CDR3 length equals 12 residues. V gave up 2 bases and J gave up 3 bases, with 4 bases separating them. CDR3 in amino acids: CASSQRKETQYF. Written as DNA, the CDR3 is TGTGCCAGCAGCCAAAGGAAAGAGACCCAGTACTTC.

This clonotype has more than one count but fewer than ten. V is TRBV5-1 and J is TRBJ2-7, with 12 bases identical to TRBD2. Germline V gene lookup returns CDR1 SGHRS and CDR2 YFSETQ. V lost 0 bases and J lost 1; bases outside the gene matches: 8. The length of the CDR3 is 18 residues. The chain's CDR3 is CASSLVVTSGSGSYEQYF. The CDR3 DNA reads as TGCGCCAGCAGCTTGGTAGTGACTAGCGGGAGCGGGTCCTACGAGCAGTACTTC.

This clonotype showed up many times. The chain employs TRBV20-1 and TRBJ2-1, with 8 bases aligning to TRBD2. V was clipped by 3 bases and J by 4 bases; unmatched bases: 8. Germline CDR1 is DFQATT and CDR2 is SNEGSKA (reference sequence). This CDR3 is built from 15 residues. The CDR3 spells CSASESGRDYNEQFF. In nucleotides, the CDR3 is TGCAGTGCTAGTGAAAGCGGGAGAGATTACAATGAGCAGTTCTTC.

This clonotype has a count of ten or more. This chain links TRBV5-6 with TRBJ1-5; D might be TRBD1 (5 bases). Trimming stripped 0 bases from V and 7 bases from J, with 5 bases between. Germline V CDR1 and CDR2: SGHDT, YYEEEE. The CDR3 runs 12 residues. CDR3 region: CASSLGDQPQHF. CDR3 nucleotides: TGTGCCAGCAGCTTGGGGGACCAGCCCCAGCATTTT.

A few counts support this clonotype. V usage is TRBV12-3 or TRBV12-4 and J usage is TRBJ1-6; no clear D. V was shortened by 8 bases and J by 7 bases, with 18 bases between the two germline ends. The CDR3 totals 15 residues. The CDR3 protein is CASSRAGPGNSPLHF. CDR3 nucleotide sequence: TGTGCCAGCTCACGGGCAGGCCCGGGAAATTCACCCCTCCACTTT.

This clonotype was seen more than once but under ten times. The chain couples TRBV28 to TRBJ1-1; tentative D call: TRBD1 (5 bases). V was cut by 8 bases and J by 6 bases, with 19 bases left in between. CDR1 and CDR2 from the germline V gene are MDHEN and SYDVKM. The CDR3 has 14 amino acids. DNA for the CDR3: TGTGCCAGCGGAACCCCCGGGGGTATGGCTGAAGCTTTCTTT. Translation: CASGTPGGMAEAFF.

The J gene is TRBJ1-5, the V gene TRBV28; D is unclear. The CDR3 has 15 residues. The V and J ends lost 6 bases and 3 bases respectively, with 15 bases between them. Germline CDR1 MDHEN, CDR2 SYDVKM. The CDR3 reads CASSPNDGNNQPQHF. The CDR3, as DNA: TGTGCCAGCAGCCCGAACGACGGGAACAATCAGCCCCAGCATTTT.

Ten or more counts support this clonotype. This chain connects TRBV12-3 or TRBV12-4 to TRBJ1-5, with D tentatively TRBD1 (5 bases). This CDR3 spans 14 amino acids. V lost 6 bases and J 1 base, leaving 10 bases between the germline ends. CDR3 DNA sequence: TGTGCCAGCAGCCTGGGACCGAGCAATCAGCCCCAGCATTTT. Translation gives CASSLGPSNQPQHF.

This chain links TRBV7-8 with TRBJ2-7, with D possibly TRBD2 on 6 matching bases. Germline V lookup: CDR1 SGHVS, CDR2 FQNEAQ. Trimming stripped 5 bases from V and 2 bases from J, with 10 bases between. The CDR3 loop spans 13 amino acids. CDR3 sequence (DNA): TGTGCCAGCAGCCTAACGGGGGCCTACGAGCAGTACTTC. Translating gives CASSLTGAYEQYF.

This clonotype was picked up a small number of times. In DNA form, the CDR3 reads TGTGCCAGCTCACCACGGGCCCCGGGACCAACCTACGAGCAGTACTTC. As protein: CASSPRAPGPTYEQYF. The chain recombines TRBV18 with TRBJ2-7; either TRBD1 or TRBD2 may supply D (5 bases each). The CDR3 runs 16 residues. CDR1 and CDR2 from the germline V gene are KGHSH and LQKENI. Between the trimmed V and J ends, which lost 1 base and 2 bases, there was a span of 15 bases.

This clonotype was counted a few times. The chain carries TRBV7-9 and TRBJ2-5; D is unresolved. V lost 4 bases, J lost 10 bases, and 22 bases lay in between. Germline CDR1 is SEHNR and CDR2 is FQNEAQ (reference sequence). The CDR3 consists of 15 residues. CDR3 in amino acids: CASSYRPGLEVDQYF. CDR3 DNA: TGTGCCAGCAGCTATCGACCTGGCTTGGAAGTGGACCAGTACTTC.

The chain recombines TRBV20-1 with TRBJ1-5; 10 positions agree with TRBD1. With V trimmed by 2 bases and J by 1 base, 5 bases remained unmatched. Germline values: CDR1 DFQATT, CDR2 SNEGSKA (reference sequence). The CDR3 runs to 16 residues. The CDR3 loop reads CSARRDRGTSNQPQHF. DNA of the CDR3: TGCAGTGCTAGACGGGACAGGGGCACGAGCAATCAGCCCCAGCATTTT.

This clonotype was seen ten or more times. The chain joins TRBV5-1 to TRBJ2-3; D call uncertain. V lost 0 bases and J 6 bases, leaving 8 bases between the germline ends. The germline CDR1 and CDR2 sequences are SGHRS and YFSETQ. This CDR3 spans 13 amino acids. CDR3 in amino acids: CASSLEPADTQYF. CDR3 bases: TGCGCCAGCAGCTTGGAGCCAGCTGATACGCAGTATTTT.

This clonotype was picked up many times. The rearrangement uses TRBV7-9 and TRBJ2-3, with 7 bases that match TRBD1. This CDR3 is 17 amino acids long. Trimming cost V 5 bases and J 4 bases; bases outside gene matches: 15. Looked up from germline, CDR1 is SEHNR and CDR2 is FQNEAQ (reference sequence). Here the CDR3 DNA reads TGTGCCAGCAGCCGAAGGCAAGGGACAGATTTTTCAGATACGCAGTATTTT. Translated: CASSRRQGTDFSDTQYF.

The chain combines TRBV27 with TRBJ1-5; D is possibly TRBD1 (5 bases). Trimming cost V 2 bases and J 2 bases, with 16 bases left between them. Germline V gene sequence: CDR1 MNHEY, CDR2 SMNVEV (reference sequence). The CDR3 length is 17 residues. CDR3 protein: CASSLAVGRGGNQPQHF. The CDR3 bases are TGTGCCAGCAGTTTAGCGGTGGGGAGGGGTGGCAATCAGCCCCAGCATTTT.

The table lists this clonotype with a few counts. The rearrangement uses TRBV4-1 and TRBJ2-1, with 11 positions matching TRBD2. Germline-derived CDR1 and CDR2 are MGHRA and YSYEKL. The CDR3 has 16 residues. Losses at the gene ends were 4 bases for V and 6 bases for J; bases not matched to a gene: 8. In nucleotides, the CDR3 is TGCGCCAGCAGCCTAGCGGGAGGGCCTTCTTTCAATGAGCAGTTCTTC. Its translation: CASSLAGGPSFNEQFF.

Many counts were recorded for this clonotype. CDR3 DNA: TGTGCCAGCAGCCGCCAGAATAGCGGTAACCAAGAGACCCAGTACTTC. Its protein is CASSRQNSGNQETQYF. The chain employs TRBV7-2 and TRBJ2-5; D possibly corresponds to TRBD2 (6 bases). V was pared by 5 bases and J by 0 bases, with 16 bases between. The germline V gene has CDR1 SGHTA and CDR2 FQGNSA. The CDR3 length is 16 residues.

This clonotype was counted a few times. The chain uses TRBV5-5 and TRBJ1-2, with D unresolved. Germline V gene sequence: CDR1 SGHKS, CDR2 YYEKEE (reference sequence). The CDR3 is 12 amino acids. V was clipped by 4 bases and J by 5 bases, with 9 bases between them. The CDR3 is CASSKDRYGYTF. The CDR3 bases are TGTGCCAGCAGCAAAGACCGGTATGGCTACACCTTC.

The gene calls are TRBV5-1 and TRBJ2-5; a weak D match, TRBD2 (5 bases). The germline gives CDR1 SGHRS, CDR2 YFSETQ. The CDR3 runs to 14 residues. With 7 bases removed from V and 5 bases from J, the gap between germline ends came to 18 bases. The CDR3 sequence: CASHDATPGETQYF. The CDR3 DNA reads TGCGCCAGCCATGACGCCACCCCGGGGGAGACCCAGTACTTC.

This clonotype was counted a few times. J is TRBJ2-1 and V is TRBV12-3 or TRBV12-4; D unclear. V was cut by 6 bases and J by 0 bases, with 15 bases left in between. This CDR3 is built from 16 residues. The CDR3 DNA follows: TGTGCCAGCAGCTTTGGTGCGTTAAGCTCCTACAATGAGCAGTTCTTC. Its protein product is CASSFGALSSYNEQFF.

This clonotype was seen repeatedly, ten times or more. V usage is TRBV12-3 or TRBV12-4 and J usage is TRBJ2-7; 10 positions match TRBD2. The CDR3 is made up of 14 amino acids. The V gene end was trimmed by 6 bases and the J gene end by 3 bases; junction bases not matched to a gene: 5. The CDR3 bases are TGTGCCAGCAGCAGGACTAGCGGTAACTACGAGCAGTACTTC. Translating gives CASSRTSGNYEQYF.

This clonotype was seen a handful of times. The junction departs from germline at one end; a sequencing error may be responsible. The rearrangement uses TRBV30 and TRBJ2-1, with 7 bases matching TRBD2. Germline lookup yields CDR1 GTSNPN and CDR2 SVGIG (reference sequence). The CDR3 is 15 residues long. CDR3 bases: TGTGCCTGGAGTGTACGCGCGGGAGTACTCAATGAGCAGTTTTTC. Its protein is CAWSVRAGVLNEQFF.

This clonotype was found a few times. The rearrangement joins TRBV7-9 to TRBJ1-1, with D maybe TRBD1 (5 bases). This CDR3 spans 14 amino acids. Germline lookup yields CDR1 SEHNR and CDR2 FQNEAQ (reference sequence). The V gene lost 1 base and the J gene lost 6 bases, with 12 bases spanning the gap. CDR3 DNA sequence: TGTGCCAGCAGCTTAGACAGGCCCATCGCTGAAGCTTTCTTT. This sequence encodes CASSLDRPIAEAFF. The whole variable domain, remainder taken from reference TRBV7-9 and TRBJ1-1, is DTGVSQNPRHKITKRGQNVTFRCDPISEHNRLYWYRQTLGQGPEFLTYFQNEAQLEKSRLLSDRFSAERPKGSFSTLEIQRTEQGDSAMYLCASSLDRPIAEAFFGQGTRLTVV.

This chain joins TRBV5-1 and TRBJ1-2; no firm D call. Trimming stripped 0 bases from V and 5 bases from J, with 11 bases between. Germline V gene sequence: CDR1 SGHRS, CDR2 YFSETQ. CDR3 length: 14 residues. CDR3 coding DNA: TGCGCCAGCAGCTTGGATCCAGTAGGGTATGGCTACACCTTC. This gives the protein CASSLDPVGYGYTF.

This clonotype was counted between two and nine times. The rearrangement uses TRBV6-2 or TRBV6-3 and TRBJ2-7, with 9 bases that match TRBD1. The CDR3 spans 14 residues. Trimming cost V 6 bases and J 5 bases; bases outside gene matches: 8. Germline CDR1 is MNHEY and CDR2 is SVGEGT. CDR3 loop: CASSLQGATNEQYF. The CDR3 nucleotides are TGTGCCAGCAGCTTACAGGGGGCGACAAACGAGCAGTACTTC.

This clonotype was observed a handful of times. The chain carries TRBV5-1 and TRBJ2-7; D could derive from TRBD1 or TRBD2 (5 bases each). The CDR3 consists of 15 residues. Between the trimmed V and J ends, which lost 4 bases and 0 bases, there was a span of 14 bases. Looked up from germline, CDR1 is SGHRS and CDR2 is YFSETQ. CDR3 sequence reads: CASSGGRLSSYEQYF. DNA for the CDR3: TGCGCCAGCAGCGGGGGACGGTTGAGCTCCTACGAGCAGTACTTC.

The gene calls are TRBV20-1 and TRBJ2-7, with TRBD1 as a possible D gene (5 bases). V was clipped by 3 bases and J by 5 bases, with 23 bases between them. In germline, CDR1 is DFQATT, CDR2 SNEGSKA (reference sequence). The CDR3 is 16 amino acids. The CDR3 spells CSASELDIPSVDEQYF. The DNA of the CDR3 is TGCAGTGCTAGTGAGTTGGACATCCCTTCGGTGGACGAGCAGTACTTC.